These 21 T cell receptor beta chains were all obtained from the same sample, sequenced in a study of response to subunit inactivated influenza vaccine. TCRdb re-analysed the RT-PCR reads in MiXCR, keeping a single row per CDR3 protein. The data hold 400,000 to 550,000 distinct CDR3 sequences, with about 25% observed a single time. The starting material was CD4+ T cells sorted from PBMCs, obtained 4 to 6 days after vaccination. These receptors originate from a man in his fifties who received an inactivated influenza vaccine.

This clonotype was detected a few times. The V call is TRBV4-1, the J call TRBJ2-7, with 9 bases identical to TRBD2. CDR3 length equals 16 residues. The junction had 5 bases not matched to a gene; V was cut back by 2 bases and J by 0 bases. The V gene's germline CDR1 is MGHRA and CDR2 YSYEKL. The CDR3 DNA reads as TGCGCCAGCAGCCAATTTCTAGCGGGGAACTCCTACGAGCAGTACTTC. It translates to CASSQFLAGNSYEQYF.

Many counts were recorded for this clonotype. The chain carries TRBV5-1 and TRBJ2-5; 7 nucleotides agree with TRBD1. The CDR3 runs 15 residues. CDR1 is SGHRS and CDR2 is YFSETQ in the germline V gene. After removal of 1 base from V and 2 bases from J, the junction contained 5 bases not matched to a gene. As DNA, the CDR3 is TGCGCCAGCAGCTTGTCCCCGACAGGGCAAGAGACCCAGTACTTC. Amino acids: CASSLSPTGQETQYF.

The chain recombines TRBV15 with TRBJ2-3; no firm D call. CDR1 and CDR2 (germline): LNHNV, YYDKDF (reference sequence). Trimming took 0 bases from V and 0 from J, leaving 7 bases between them. There are 15 residues in the CDR3. Written as DNA, the CDR3 is TGTGCCACCAGCAGAGATCGAGCTAGCACAGATACGCAGTATTTT. Translation: CATSRDRASTDTQYF.

The chain links TRBV20-1 to TRBJ2-7; a weak D match, TRBD1 (6 bases). V lost 4 bases and J lost 0, with 10 bases in between. Germline V lookup: CDR1 DFQATT, CDR2 SNEGSKA (reference sequence). The CDR3 has 13 residues. This CDR3 reads CSAIRDTSYEQYF. The CDR3 nucleotides are TGCAGTGCTATCCGGGACACCTCCTACGAGCAGTACTTC.

The CDR3 DNA reads as TGTGCCAGCAGCATTGACGGGGTTGGAAACGAGCAGTACTTC. The encoded protein is CASSIDGVGNEQYF. The chain has TRBV6-1 and TRBJ2-7, with D tentatively TRBD2 (5 bases). V lost 6 bases to trimming and J lost 5 bases, with 17 bases between them. Germline V gene data show CDR1 as MNHNS and CDR2 as SASEGT. There are 14 residues in the CDR3.

J is TRBJ2-2 and V is TRBV7-2, with D tentatively TRBD1 (6 bases). CDR3 length: 15 residues. The V end lost 4 bases, the J end lost 1 base, and 10 bases lay between the germline ends. Germline V CDR1 and CDR2: SGHTA, FQGNSA. CDR3 protein: CASSSLTGNTGELFF. The CDR3 DNA follows: TGTGCCAGCAGCTCACTGACAGGGAACACCGGGGAGCTGTTTTTT.

This chain uses TRBV5-1 with TRBJ2-7; TRBD1 aligns across 9 bases. The CDR3 loop spans 14 amino acids. V was clipped by 4 bases and J by 4 bases; unmatched bases: 6. From germline, CDR1 is SGHRS and CDR2 YFSETQ. DNA of the CDR3: TGCGCCAGCAGCGTACGACAGGGGGGATACGAGCAGTACTTC. Protein sequence: CASSVRQGGYEQYF.

This clonotype was seen only a few times. The chain carries TRBV3-1 and TRBJ2-5; D may be TRBD2 (6 bases). The germline V gene has CDR1 LGHDT and CDR2 YNNKEL (reference sequence). Trimming removed 1 base at V and 7 bases at J, with 13 bases between. The CDR3 is made up of 14 amino acids. The CDR3 sequence: CASSQGRDWRTQYF. CDR3 in DNA: TGTGCCAGCAGCCAAGGGCGGGACTGGAGGACCCAGTACTTC.

The chain joins TRBV6-2 or TRBV6-3 to TRBJ1-2; possibly TRBD1 for D (5 bases). V was shortened by 8 bases and J by 5 bases, with 9 bases between the two germline ends. This CDR3 is built from 11 residues. Germline V gene lookup returns CDR1 MNHEY and CDR2 SVGEGT. CDR3 amino acids: CASGQGYGYTF. Here the CDR3 DNA reads TGTGCCAGCGGCCAGGGATATGGCTACACCTTC.

The chain links TRBV20-1 to TRBJ2-5; tentatively, D is TRBD2 (6 bases). The CDR3 runs to 12 residues. From germline, CDR1 is DFQATT and CDR2 SNEGSKA (reference sequence). The V and J ends lost 2 bases and 6 bases respectively, with 10 bases between them. The CDR3 loop is CSARTSGQTQYF. The CDR3 DNA is TGCAGTGCTAGAACCAGCGGGCAGACCCAGTACTTC.

At least ten counts were recorded for this clonotype. The chain employs TRBV3-1 and TRBJ2-3, with 7 bases aligning to TRBD2. The CDR3 loop spans 15 amino acids. Germline lookup yields CDR1 LGHDT and CDR2 YNNKEL (reference sequence). V lost 2 bases to trimming and J lost 3 bases; unmatched junction nucleotides: 5. The CDR3 coding sequence is TGTGCCAGCAGCCAACGCGGGGGATATACAGATACGCAGTATTTT. Protein sequence: CASSQRGGYTDTQYF.

V and J are TRBV5-1 and TRBJ2-5; TRBD2 might be the D (6 bases). Germline V gives CDR1 SGHRS, CDR2 YFSETQ. The ends were cut back, 5 bases at V and 5 bases at J, with 19 bases in the middle. CDR3 size: 15 residues. In DNA, the CDR3 is TGCGCCAGCAGTCCCGGGACTCCCGGCAGGGAGACCCAGTACTTC. Translation: CASSPGTPGRETQYF.

This rearrangement joins TRBV28 to TRBJ1-6; TRBD1 matches 12 bases. Germline V lookup: CDR1 MDHEN, CDR2 SYDVKM. The junction had 5 bases not matched to a gene; V was cut back by 7 bases and J by 10 bases. The CDR3 runs to 14 residues. CDR3 loop: CASISGTGGSPLHF. The CDR3 nucleotides read TGTGCCAGCATATCCGGGACAGGGGGCTCACCCCTCCACTTT.

The chain carries TRBV28 and TRBJ1-5; no clear D gene. The CDR3 totals 10 residues. The germline V gene encodes CDR1 MDHEN and CDR2 SYDVKM. V lost 7 bases and J 8 bases, leaving 6 bases between the germline ends. The CDR3 sequence: CASNLKPQHF. The CDR3 DNA follows: TGTGCCAGCAACCTAAAGCCCCAGCATTTT.

This clonotype was detected only a few times. The V gene is TRBV29-1, the J gene TRBJ1-1; unclear D gene. V was clipped by 6 bases and J by 4 bases, with 12 bases between them. This CDR3 comprises 12 residues. Germline V lookup: CDR1 SQVTM, CDR2 ANQGSEA. The CDR3 spells CSVRGVVTEAFF. The DNA of the CDR3 is TGCAGCGTCCGTGGGGTGGTCACTGAAGCTTTCTTT. The full variable domain, in which reference TRBV29-1 and TRBJ1-1 provide the parts outside the CDR3, is SAVISQKPSRDICQRGTSLTIQCQVDSQVTMMFWYRQQPGQSLTLIATANQGSEATYESGFVIDKFPISRPNLTFSTLTVSNMSPEDSSIYLCSVRGVVTEAFFGQGTRLTVV.

V and J are TRBV5-1 and TRBJ1-3, with D possibly matching TRBD1 (5 bases). The CDR3 length is 14 residues. Germline CDR1 SGHRS, CDR2 YFSETQ. Between the trimmed V and J ends, which lost 5 bases and 0 bases, there was a span of 9 bases. CDR3 DNA sequence: TGCGCCAGCAGGCAGGGAGTCTCTGGAAACACCATATATTTT. This codes for CASRQGVSGNTIYF.

V is TRBV24-1 and J is TRBJ2-1; TRBD2 agrees at 13 bases. The CDR3 consists of 17 residues. V lost 4 bases and J lost 4; bases outside the gene matches: 6. CDR1 is KGHDR and CDR2 is SFDVKD in the germline V gene. The CDR3 reads CATSDPPGLAGYNEQFF. Written as DNA, the CDR3 is TGTGCCACCAGTGACCCCCCGGGACTAGCGGGGTACAATGAGCAGTTCTTC.

This clonotype was counted many times. The genes are TRBV20-1 and TRBJ2-7; 11 bases agree with TRBD1. Germline V CDR1 and CDR2: DFQATT, SNEGSKA (reference sequence). The CDR3 is made up of 14 amino acids. V trimming: 6 bases; J trimming: 5 bases; junction bases outside the gene matches: 9. In nucleotides, the CDR3 is TGCAGTGCACTACCGGACAGGGGGCTAAACGAGCAGTACTTC. It is translated as CSALPDRGLNEQYF.

CDR3 residues: CASSGKGVNGNYGYTF. CDR3 DNA: TGTGCCAGCAGTGGAAAAGGGGTAAATGGGAACTATGGCTACACCTTC. The genes are TRBV6-1 and TRBJ1-2; D perhaps matches TRBD1 (5 bases). The ends were cut back, 4 bases at V and 2 bases at J, with 17 bases in the middle. This CDR3 has 16 amino acids. CDR1 is MNHNS and CDR2 is SASEGT in the germline V gene.

The chain uses TRBV6-5 and TRBJ2-3; 7 positions match TRBD2. The CDR3 sequence is 18 residues long. J lost 8 bases, V lost 2 bases, and 19 bases had no gene match. Germline CDR1 MNHEY, CDR2 SVGAGI. CDR3 sequence: CASSYAHESGTSEGTQYF. The CDR3 bases are TGTGCCAGCAGTTACGCCCACGAGAGCGGGACGTCCGAGGGTACGCAGTATTTT.

This clonotype was found a few times. J is TRBJ1-6 and V is TRBV5-1; D remains ambiguous. The V end was cut by 3 bases, the J end by 10 bases, with 17 bases between. Germline lookup yields CDR1 SGHRS and CDR2 YFSETQ. The CDR3 runs 15 residues. The CDR3 DNA sequence: TGCGCCAGCAGCTACGTGGGAGGTTCGGGGTCACCCCTCCACTTT. Translation: CASSYVGGSGSPLHF.